This TCR beta chain was recovered during a study of cytomegalovirus exposure and HLA in healthy donors. Study-level information: Early on, a data release was issued that held 80 million or so unique TCRs from HLA-typed donors.

Study-wide results and caveats: TCR beta V- and J-gene trimming was later associated with a missense DCLRE1C variant. Whilst most TCR sequences proved rare, a subset of public TCRs occurred across many donors. Accounts indicate the classifier identified cytomegalovirus status with strong specificity and sensitivity.

On this clone: Its antigen is undetermined.

The PCR ran on 60 Vbeta and 13 Jbeta primers. This table comes from immunoSEQ multiplex PCR, and its TCRdb copy is limited to in-frame clones, with some not included. The sample lists around 100,000 clones, 79% occurring once. The sequenced sample consisted of PBMCs. The receptor comes from a female donor in good health and CMV-seropositive.

The CDR3 region has the DNA TGTGCCTGGAACGGTCGCTCCTACAATGAGCAGTTCTTC. This gives the protein CAWNGRSYNEQFF. The J gene is TRBJ2-1, the V gene TRBV30; D not certain. Germline assignment: CDR1 GTSNPN and CDR2 SVGIG (reference sequence). The V gene lost 4 bases and the J gene lost 0 bases, with 7 bases spanning the gap. CDR3 size: 13 residues.